This T cell receptor (beta chain) comes out of a study of T cells in lung cancer brain metastases. The wider study: Median interval between primary and brain metastasis samples was roughly 300 days. Study results and caveats: Paired lesions shared few clones; most were lesion-specific (mean Morisita about 0.25).

With respect to this clone: Antigen: not known. The sample contains more than one DNA sequence encoding this CDR3.

Clones were sequenced by immunoSEQ multiplex PCR, and TCRdb holds only the in-frame ones, with some missing. The sample has several thousand clones, 75% to 90% seen once. CDR3 length equals 11 residues. Germline assignment: CDR1 SNHLY and CDR2 FYNNEI. V was cut by 1 base and J by 7 bases, with 4 bases left in between. V is TRBV2 and J is TRBJ1-1; D is unclear. The sequencing input was tumor tissue from the primary lung tumor. This TCR was recovered from a man in his fifties or sixties with non-small cell lung cancer. The chain's CDR3 is CASSEGLEAFF. The CDR3 DNA is TGTGCCAGCAGTGAAGGCCTTGAAGCTTTCTTT.